Shown below are 15 T cell receptor beta chains from a single sample sequenced in a study of T cells in Graves' hyperthyroidism and ophthalmopathy. RNA transcripts were the template for amplifying TCR beta CDR3 regions. An initial round of RT-PCR targeting the TCR CDR3 relied on the HTBI primer set. TCRdb recomputed calls from the multiplex PCR reads with MiXCR, one row per CDR3 protein. Among almost 500,000 distinct CDR3 sequences, roughly 22% were seen once, and the ten largest hold 45% to 50%. The specimen was blood. All receptors derive from a woman between 65 and 79 years old with Graves' ophthalmopathy.

This clonotype was counted only a few times. This chain links TRBV6-2 or TRBV6-3 with TRBJ2-1, with D possibly matching TRBD1 (5 bases). The V end was cut by 0 bases, the J end by 7 bases, with 19 bases between. Germline V gives CDR1 MNHEY, CDR2 SVGEGT. The CDR3 consists of 17 residues. CDR3 sequence reads: CASSYSTGRGAGNEQFF. The CDR3 DNA follows: TGTGCCAGCAGTTACTCGACCGGTAGGGGCGCAGGTAATGAGCAGTTCTTC.

This clonotype was counted many times. V gene TRBV28 combines with J gene TRBJ2-5; D is uncertain. Germline loops: CDR1 MDHEN, CDR2 SYDVKM. The CDR3 consists of 15 residues. Trimming took off 3 bases at V and 7 bases at J, with 18 bases between the two ends. CDR3 residues: CASSFTGRVNGTQYF. The CDR3 DNA sequence: TGTGCCAGCAGTTTCACGGGCCGGGTCAATGGGACCCAGTACTTC. Full variable domain (remainder filled in from reference TRBV28 and TRBJ2-5): DVKVTQSSRYLVKRTGEKVFLECVQDMDHENMFWYRQDPGLGLRLIYFSYDVKMKEKGDIPEGYSVSREKKERFSLILESASTNQTSMYLCASSFTGRVNGTQYFGPGTRLLVL.

The CDR3 loop is CATSRDRSSYEQYF. In DNA, the CDR3 is TGTGCCACCAGCAGAGATAGGAGCTCCTACGAGCAGTACTTC. This chain joins TRBV15 and TRBJ2-7; D uncertain. This CDR3 region has 14 residues. CDR1 LNHNV and CDR2 YYDKDF come from the germline V gene (reference sequence). Trimming took 0 bases from V and 0 from J, leaving 6 bases between them.

The genes are TRBV6-2 or TRBV6-3 and TRBJ1-5; D remains ambiguous. Trimming took off 8 bases at V and 3 bases at J, with 20 bases between the two ends. The germline V gene has CDR1 MNHEY and CDR2 SVGEGT. The CDR3 runs 16 residues. The CDR3 nucleotides read TGTGCCAGCGGGCGGTCAAGGGATTCCTTCAATCAGCCCCAGCATTTT. This sequence encodes CASGRSRDSFNQPQHF.

The V gene is TRBV10-3, the J gene TRBJ2-7; 7 positions agree with TRBD2. The V segment lost 4 bases and the J segment 6 bases; nucleotides outside the gene matches: 3. Germline V gene data show CDR1 as ENHRY and CDR2 as SYGVKD. CDR3 length: 12 residues. This CDR3 reads CAISVGGAEQYF. The CDR3 region has the DNA TGTGCCATCAGTGTGGGAGGGGCCGAGCAGTACTTC.

The chain joins TRBV18 to TRBJ2-5; TRBD2 might be the D (6 bases). There are 14 residues in the CDR3. The ends were cut back, 3 bases at V and 2 bases at J, with 10 bases in the middle. The germline V gene encodes CDR1 KGHSH and CDR2 LQKENI. This CDR3 reads CASSPRGSQETQYF. In nucleotides, the CDR3 is TGTGCCAGCTCACCGCGGGGCAGTCAAGAGACCCAGTACTTC.

The chain employs TRBV7-8 and TRBJ1-2; 10 nucleotides line up with TRBD1. The CDR3 is 15 residues long. Germline CDR1 is SGHVS and CDR2 is FQNEAQ. V was pared by 5 bases and J by 6 bases, with 9 bases of the junction left unmatched. CDR3 loop: CASSPRTGGRDGYTF. In DNA form, the CDR3 reads TGTGCCAGCAGCCCGAGGACAGGGGGTAGGGATGGCTACACCTTC. The full variable domain, its missing parts supplied by reference TRBV7-8 and TRBJ1-2, is GAGVSQSPRYKVAKRGQDVALRCDPISGHVSLFWYQQALGQGPEFLTYFQNEAQLDKSGLPSDRFFAERPEGSVSTLKIQRTQQEDSAVYLCASSPRTGGRDGYTFGSGTRLTVV.

The rearrangement uses TRBV5-5 and TRBJ1-6; tentatively, D is TRBD1 (5 bases). Germline V CDR1 and CDR2: SGHKS, YYEKEE (reference sequence). Trimming pared 4 bases from V and 7 bases from J, leaving 12 bases between. This CDR3 spans 14 amino acids. CDR3 amino acids: CASSPGSQNSPLHF. The CDR3 DNA reads TGTGCCAGCAGCCCAGGGAGTCAGAATTCACCCCTCCACTTT.

J is TRBJ2-7 and V is TRBV20-1; 9 bases match TRBD2. V lost 3 bases, J lost 3 bases, and 6 bases stayed unmatched. Per the germline V gene, CDR1 is DFQATT and CDR2 is SNEGSKA (reference sequence). The CDR3 has 14 residues. CDR3 in DNA: TGCAGTGCTAGGGGGATTAGCGGGAGCTACGAGCAGTACTTC. Translated, it gives CSARGISGSYEQYF.

The chain is built from TRBV7-6 and TRBJ2-1, with D possibly TRBD1 on 6 matching bases. The V gene lost 4 bases and the J gene lost 0 bases, with 13 bases spanning the gap. CDR1 and CDR2 from the germline V gene are SGHVS and FNYEAQ. The CDR3 runs 16 residues. The CDR3 sequence is CASSSDSVLSYNEQFF. The CDR3 nucleotides are TGTGCCAGCAGCTCGGACAGCGTCCTCTCCTACAATGAGCAGTTCTTC.

This chain joins TRBV18 and TRBJ2-1, with 8 bases lining up with TRBD2. The germline CDR1 and CDR2 sequences are KGHSH and LQKENI. The CDR3 sequence is 15 residues long. V shed 6 bases, J shed 9 bases, and the junction held 13 bases outside the gene matches. CDR3 sequence reads: CASSPGGTSLREQFF. CDR3 DNA sequence: TGTGCCAGCTCCCCCGGGGGGACTAGTCTCCGTGAGCAGTTCTTC.

The V and J genes are TRBV5-1 and TRBJ1-5; a possible D gene is TRBD1 (5 bases). Trimming took off 4 bases at V and 7 bases at J, with 15 bases between the two ends. This CDR3 has 14 amino acids. The V gene's germline CDR1 is SGHRS and CDR2 YFSETQ. CDR3 in DNA: TGCGCCAGCAGCCCGGAGGGGACCCGACAGCCCCAGCATTTT. It is translated as CASSPEGTRQPQHF. The full variable domain, its missing parts supplied by reference TRBV5-1 and TRBJ1-5, is KAGVTQTPRYLIKTRGQQVTLSCSPISGHRSVSWYQQTPGQGLQFLFEYFSETQRNKGNFPGRFSGRQFSNSRSEMNVSTLELGDSALYLCASSPEGTRQPQHFGDGTRLSIL.

This clonotype was seen a single time. CDR3 residues: CASSIRTSGTNEQFF. DNA for the CDR3: TGTGCCAGCAGTATACGGACTAGCGGGACCAATGAGCAGTTCTTC. The chain combines TRBV28 with TRBJ2-1; 12 nucleotides agree with TRBD2. V was clipped by 5 bases and J by 6 bases; unmatched bases: 5. The length of the CDR3 is 15 residues. The germline gives CDR1 MDHEN, CDR2 SYDVKM.

This clonotype was detected ten times or more. This chain links TRBV7-3 with TRBJ2-1; 10 positions agree with TRBD2. CDR1 SGHTA and CDR2 FQGTGA come from the germline V gene. The CDR3 extends over 15 amino acids. Trimming cost V 8 bases and J 7 bases; bases outside gene matches: 11. In nucleotides, the CDR3 is TGTGCCAGCGGCCTCGGGACTAGCGCCTTAAATGAGCAGTTCTTC. This codes for CASGLGTSALNEQFF.

This clonotype was recorded at least ten times. The chain recombines TRBV7-2 with TRBJ2-5; D is tentatively TRBD1 or TRBD2 (7 bases each). Germline-derived CDR1 and CDR2 are SGHTA and FQGNSA. Trimming left V 1 base short and J 1 base short, with 19 bases between. There are 18 residues in the CDR3. The CDR3 region is CASSLGLGGTALQETQYF. The CDR3 DNA reads TGTGCCAGCAGCTTAGGGTTGGGGGGGACAGCCCTCCAAGAGACCCAGTACTTC.